This T cell receptor (beta chain) was sequenced for a study of T cells in narcolepsy. On the study more broadly: Healthy controls were enrolled alongside patients with narcolepsy type 1 or type 2. Points from the study as a whole: No autoreactive T cell clone sequences appeared in some memory CD4+ repertoires. Blood of same and different patients, but not healthy controls, reportedly held recurring autoreactive clonotypes.

Germline loops: CDR1 SGHRS, CDR2 YFSETQ. With 1 base clipped from V and 11 bases from J, the junction kept 10 bases outside the gene matches. CDR3 length equals 14 residues. For this clone: The target antigen is unknown.

TCRdb's table, derived via immunoSEQ multiplex PCR, lists solely in-frame clones and lacks some. The table lists tens of thousands of clones, 75% to 85% of them singletons. V gene TRBV5-1 combines with J gene TRBJ1-2; 8 positions match TRBD1. Sequences were obtained from memory (CD45RA-) CD4+ T cells from blood. This receptor was obtained from a human donor in good health. DNA for the CDR3: TGCGCCAGCAGCTTGTCAGGGGGCGATGGGGAATACACCTTC. Protein sequence: CASSLSGGDGEYTF.